These 31 T cell receptor beta chains came from one sample sequenced in a study of OX40 agonist ivuxolimab in advanced cancers. Sequenced by immunoSEQ multiplex PCR; TCRdb stores in-frame clones only, minus some. The table records about 70,000 clones, roughly 80% of them present only once. Sample: CD4+ or CD8+ T cells sorted from blood, taken in a trial of the OX40 agonist ivuxolimab. These TCRs come from an adult with an advanced solid tumor such as melanoma, head and neck, liver or kidney cancer.

This clone was seen only a few times. The chain combines TRBV11-3 with TRBJ1-1; 7 bases match TRBD1. The germline gives CDR1 SGHNT, CDR2 YENEEA. V was pared by 6 bases and J by 1 base, with 8 bases of the junction left unmatched. The CDR3 extends over 15 amino acids. Written as DNA, the CDR3 is TGTGCCAGCAGACAAGCCGGGACAGCGAACACTGAAGCTTTCTTT. Its protein is CASRQAGTANTEAFF. Together with reference TRBV11-3 and TRBJ1-1, the CDR3 gives the full variable domain: EAGVVQSPRYKIIEKKQPVAFWCNPISGHNTLYWYLQNLGQGPELLIRYENEEAVDDSQLPKDRFSAERLKGVDSTLKIQPAELGDSAVYLCASRQAGTANTEAFFGQGTRLTVV.

Details on this clone: Other DNA sequences in the same sample also yield this CDR3. This rearrangement joins TRBV2 to TRBJ1-5; perhaps TRBD1 as D (5 bases). The germline V and J ends were trimmed by 0 bases and 2 bases, with 14 bases remaining between them. The CDR3 spans 17 residues. Per the germline V gene, CDR1 is SNHLY and CDR2 is FYNNEI. CDR3 nucleotides: TGTGCCAGCAGTGAAGCGCTTGGGGGTAGGGGCAATCAGCCCCAGCATTTT. Translating it yields CASSEALGGRGNQPQHF.

This clone was picked up one time. V gene TRBV5-1 combines with J gene TRBJ2-7, with D perhaps matching TRBD1 (6 bases). CDR1 and CDR2 from the germline V gene are SGHRS and YFSETQ. Trimming pared 4 bases from V and 6 bases from J, leaving 17 bases between. CDR3 length equals 14 residues. CDR3 sequence reads: CASSLPPGAGEQYF. In DNA form, the CDR3 reads TGCGCCAGCAGCCTCCCCCCAGGGGCTGGCGAGCAGTACTTC. The complete variable domain, with remaining parts taken from reference TRBV5-1 and TRBJ2-7, reads KAGVTQTPRYLIKTRGQQVTLSCSPISGHRSVSWYQQTPGQGLQFLFEYFSETQRNKGNFPGRFSGRQFSNSRSEMNVSTLELGDSALYLCASSLPPGAGEQYFGPGTRLTVT.

The chain recombines TRBV5-1 with TRBJ2-1, with 11 bases matching TRBD2. Germline trimming cut 7 bases from V and 9 bases from J; bases unmatched to any gene: 9. Germline lookup yields CDR1 SGHRS and CDR2 YFSETQ. The CDR3 has 14 amino acids. The CDR3 nucleotides are TGCGCCAGCGGTGGGCTAGCGGGAGGCAGTGAGCAGTTCTTC. This gives the protein CASGGLAGGSEQFF.

The chain is built from TRBV28 and TRBJ1-3; D uncertain. This CDR3 is 16 amino acids long. CDR1 and CDR2 from the germline V gene are MDHEN and SYDVKM. The V and J ends lost 4 bases and 0 bases respectively, with 13 bases between them. This CDR3 reads CASSSPAEGSGNTIYF. Written as DNA, the CDR3 is TGTGCCAGCAGTTCCCCCGCGGAGGGCTCTGGAAACACCATATATTTT.

V is TRBV5-8 and J is TRBJ2-5; D perhaps matches TRBD1 (5 bases). The CDR3 covers 14 residues. Germline V gene sequence: CDR1 SGHTS, CDR2 YDEGEE. V lost 4 bases to trimming and J lost 4 bases, with 14 bases between them. CDR3 sequence (DNA): TGTGCCAGCAGCACGCGGCAGGGTTCAGAGACCCAGTACTTC. Its translation: CASSTRQGSETQYF.

In DNA form, the CDR3 reads TGTGCCAGCAGCATCAGACAGGGACGCACAGATACGCAGTATTTT. It yields the protein CASSIRQGRTDTQYF. This chain uses TRBV11-1 with TRBJ2-3; TRBD1 agrees at 7 bases. Germline V gene sequence: CDR1 SGHAT, CDR2 FQDESV (reference sequence). The ends lost 5 bases at V and 1 base at J; junction bases unmatched: 6. The CDR3 loop spans 15 amino acids.

This clone was counted between two and nine times. The CDR3 protein is CSVETGGTDTQYF. CDR3 bases: TGCAGCGTTGAGACAGGGGGCACAGATACGCAGTATTTT. This sequence joins TRBV29-1 and TRBJ2-3; 8 nucleotides align to TRBD1. The CDR3 has 13 residues. The J segment lost 1 base and the V segment lost 3 bases, leaving 0 bases of the junction unmatched. The germline gives CDR1 SQVTM, CDR2 ANQGSEA.

As regards this clone: An end of the junction differs from the germline gene, which may be a read error. The chain uses TRBV28 and TRBJ2-7; unclear D gene. The CDR3 spans 13 residues. Germline V gene sequence: CDR1 MDHEN, CDR2 SYDVKM. The CDR3 loop is CASSPLSPYQQYF. The CDR3 nucleotides read TGTGCCAGCAGCCCACTCAGTCCCTACCAGCAGTACTTC.

V is TRBV5-5 and J is TRBJ1-4; TRBD1 is a possible D gene (5 bases). V was cut by 6 bases and J by 5 bases, with 14 bases left in between. CDR1 is SGHKS and CDR2 is YYEKEE in the germline V gene (reference sequence). The CDR3 has 14 amino acids. In DNA form, the CDR3 reads TGTGCCAGCACCCTGGGACGGGGAAATGAAAAACTGTTTTTT. Its translation: CASTLGRGNEKLFF. The entire variable domain, with the rest obtained from reference TRBV5-5 and TRBJ1-4, is as follows: DAGVTQSPTHLIKTRGQQVTLRCSPISGHKSVSWYQQVLGQGPQFIFQYYEKEERGRGNFPDRFSARQFPNYSSELNVNALLLGDSALYLCASTLGRGNEKLFFGSGTQLSVL.

The V gene is TRBV4-3, the J gene TRBJ2-1; no reliable D call. The CDR3 length is 13 residues. Germline V CDR1 and CDR2: LGHNA, YSLEER. V lost 0 bases, J lost 8 bases, and 8 bases lay in between. This chain's CDR3 is CASSQDRRYEQFF. In DNA, the CDR3 is TGCGCCAGCAGCCAAGATCGTAGATATGAGCAGTTCTTC.

The chain links TRBV19 to TRBJ2-7; D unclear. V shed 0 bases and J shed 1 base, with 4 bases lying between them. CDR1 and CDR2 from the germline V gene are LNHDA and SQIVND (reference sequence). The CDR3 sequence is 13 residues long. The CDR3 nucleotides read TGTGCCAGTAGTATAGATCGATCCTACGAGCAGTACTTC. Amino acids: CASSIDRSYEQYF.

V usage is TRBV7-9 and J usage is TRBJ2-1; the match to TRBD2 covers 7 bases. CDR1 and CDR2 from the germline V gene are SEHNR and FQNEAQ (reference sequence). With 4 bases clipped from V and 11 bases from J, the junction kept 8 bases outside the gene matches. The CDR3 runs 13 residues. This CDR3 is CASSSGLVSQQFF. For the CDR3, the DNA is TGTGCCAGCAGCTCCGGACTAGTTTCGCAGCAGTTCTTC.

V is TRBV5-1 and J is TRBJ2-7; 8 nucleotides match TRBD2. Germline trimming cut 0 bases from V and 6 bases from J; bases unmatched to any gene: 8. CDR3 length: 15 amino acids. Per the germline V gene, CDR1 is SGHRS and CDR2 is YFSETQ. CDR3 DNA sequence: TGCGCCAGCAGCTTGGATGTAACTAGCGGTACCGAGCAGTACTTC. Protein: CASSLDVTSGTEQYF.

V gene TRBV30 combines with J gene TRBJ1-1; weak D call: TRBD1 (5 bases). Trimming took off 1 base at V and 0 bases at J, with 9 bases between the two ends. Germline assignment: CDR1 GTSNPN and CDR2 SVGIG (reference sequence). The CDR3 runs 14 residues. The CDR3: CAWSALTVNTEAFF. The CDR3 region has the DNA TGTGCCTGGAGTGCCCTGACAGTGAACACTGAAGCTTTCTTT. The full variable domain, completed using reference TRBV30 and TRBJ1-1, is SQTIHQWPATLVQPVGSPLSLECTVEGTSNPNLYWYRQAAGRGLQLLFYSVGIGQISSEVPQNLSASRPQDRQFILSSKKLLLSDSGFYLCAWSALTVNTEAFFGQGTRLTVV.

J is TRBJ2-1 and V is TRBV18, with 10 bases fitting TRBD1. CDR1 and CDR2 (germline): KGHSH, LQKENI. Trimming took 2 bases from V and 7 from J; bases not matched to a gene: 8. CDR3 length: 16 amino acids. The CDR3 sequence: CASSPRTGGMWNEQFF. The CDR3 DNA reads TGTGCCAGCTCACCAAGGACAGGGGGGATGTGGAATGAGCAGTTCTTC.

V usage is TRBV28 and J usage is TRBJ2-7; 9 bases align to TRBD2. The CDR3 is made up of 15 amino acids. Trimming removed 1 base from V and 4 bases from J; junction bases left unmatched: 5. Germline CDR1 is MDHEN and CDR2 is SYDVKM. The DNA of the CDR3 is TGTGCCAGCAGTTTATCCGGACTAGCGAATTACGAGCAGTACTTC. Translating gives CASSLSGLANYEQYF.

This chain connects TRBV10-2 to TRBJ1-5; D remains ambiguous. CDR3 length: 13 amino acids. CDR1 and CDR2 from the germline V gene are WSHSY and SAAADI. Trimming stripped 7 bases from V and 3 bases from J, with 10 bases between. In nucleotides, the CDR3 is TGCGCCAGCACGTTCGGGTACAATCAGCCCCAGCATTTT. It codes for CASTFGYNQPQHF.

The chain employs TRBV4-3 and TRBJ1-2; the match to TRBD1 covers 11 bases. Trimming took 1 base from V and 0 from J; bases not matched to a gene: 4. CDR3 size: 17 residues. Germline lookup yields CDR1 LGHNA and CDR2 YSLEER. The CDR3 region has the DNA TGCGCCAGCAGCCAAGCGGGGACAGGGGGGGCTAACTATGGCTACACCTTC. It is translated as CASSQAGTGGANYGYTF.

The chain couples TRBV2 to TRBJ2-1, with a tentative D call TRBD2 (5 bases). There are 15 residues in the CDR3. Trimming stripped 6 bases from V and 8 bases from J, with 20 bases between. CDR1 SNHLY and CDR2 FYNNEI come from the germline V gene. Here the CDR3 reads CASRTERLRWDEQFF. CDR3 nucleotides: TGTGCCAGCAGGACGGAGCGGTTAAGATGGGATGAGCAGTTCTTC.

The gene calls are TRBV6-5 and TRBJ2-7; D uncertain. Germline loops: CDR1 MNHEY, CDR2 SVGAGI. CDR3 length equals 14 residues. Trimming took 5 bases from V and 0 from J, leaving 11 bases between them. The CDR3 DNA reads as TGTGCCAGCAGTGAGACACTTGCCTCCTACGAGCAGTACTTC. Translating it yields CASSETLASYEQYF.

J is TRBJ2-7 and V is TRBV11-2; 11 nucleotides line up with TRBD2. Unmatched junction bases numbered 13, after V lost 5 bases and J lost 7 bases. The CDR3 is made up of 16 amino acids. Germline loops: CDR1 SGHAT, CDR2 FQNNGV. In DNA, the CDR3 is TGTGCCAGCAGCAAACAGCGGACTAGCGGGTTTAGAGAGCAGTACTTC. Encoded protein: CASSKQRTSGFREQYF.

The chain has TRBV11-2 and TRBJ2-1; D may be TRBD2 (6 bases). Trimming took off 1 base at V and 2 bases at J, with 9 bases between the two ends. From germline, CDR1 is SGHAT and CDR2 FQNNGV. This CDR3 has 15 amino acids. CDR3 in DNA: TGTGCCAGCAGCTTAGTTGGCGGGGCCTACAATGAGCAGTTCTTC. This gives the protein CASSLVGGAYNEQFF.

The chain uses TRBV6-5 and TRBJ1-6; no definite D call. Germline assignment: CDR1 MNHEY and CDR2 SVGAGI. CDR3 size: 10 residues. The V and J ends lost 5 bases and 14 bases respectively, with 7 bases between them. The CDR3 sequence is CASSDLTLHF. The CDR3 coding sequence is TGTGCCAGCAGTGATCTAACCCTCCACTTT.

The chain combines TRBV2 with TRBJ2-3; TRBD2 agrees at 16 bases. Per the germline V gene, CDR1 is SNHLY and CDR2 is FYNNEI. J was trimmed by 0 bases and V by 4 bases; bases with no gene match: 1. The CDR3 length is 17 residues. CDR3 sequence: CASSVGLAGGSTDTQYF. The CDR3 DNA sequence: TGTGCCAGCAGTGTGGGACTAGCGGGAGGGAGCACAGATACGCAGTATTTT.

The CDR3: CASSRDRASYEQYF. In DNA form, the CDR3 reads TGCGCCAGCAGCCGGGACAGGGCGTCCTACGAGCAGTACTTC. This sequence joins TRBV5-1 and TRBJ2-7, with 9 nucleotides matching TRBD1. Germline lookup yields CDR1 SGHRS and CDR2 YFSETQ. The V segment lost 4 bases and the J segment 1 base; nucleotides outside the gene matches: 3. The CDR3 totals 14 residues.

The chain has TRBV6-5 and TRBJ1-4; 7 bases fit TRBD1. The V and J ends lost 1 base and 6 bases, in that order; junction bases with no gene match: 2. From germline, CDR1 is MNHEY and CDR2 SVGAGI. The CDR3 is 14 residues long. CDR3 sequence reads: CASSYYRGYEKLFF. In DNA, the CDR3 is TGTGCCAGCAGTTACTACAGGGGTTATGAAAAACTGTTTTTT.

The chain links TRBV7-2 to TRBJ1-1, with a weak D call TRBD1 (5 bases). The germline CDR1 and CDR2 sequences are SGHTA and FQGNSA. Trimming took off 6 bases at V and 0 bases at J, with 11 bases between the two ends. This CDR3 spans 14 amino acids. The CDR3 DNA sequence: TGTGCCAGCAGAGCAGGGCCCATGAACACTGAAGCTTTCTTT. It encodes CASRAGPMNTEAFF.

This clone was seen a single time. The V call is TRBV18, the J call TRBJ2-2; D possibly corresponds to TRBD1 (5 bases). Germline lookup yields CDR1 KGHSH and CDR2 LQKENI. V lost 6 bases and J lost 1, with 15 bases in between. The CDR3 has 16 amino acids. The CDR3 DNA is TGTGCCAGCTCCCGAGATGCGGACAAGAACACCGGGGAGCTGTTTTTT. Protein product: CASSRDADKNTGELFF.

The DNA of the CDR3 is TGCGCCAGCAGCCCCGACAGGGCCGGAAACACCATATATTTT. It translates to CASSPDRAGNTIYF. V gene TRBV5-1 combines with J gene TRBJ1-3; 7 nucleotides line up with TRBD1. The CDR3 is made up of 14 amino acids. Per germline, CDR1 SGHRS and CDR2 YFSETQ. The J segment lost 4 bases and the V segment lost 4 bases, leaving 5 bases of the junction unmatched.

The chain carries TRBV6-5 and TRBJ1-2, with unresolved D. Trimming left V 6 bases short and J 4 bases short, with 18 bases between. Germline CDR1 and CDR2: MNHEY and SVGAGI. The CDR3 spans 15 residues. The CDR3 DNA sequence: TGTGCCAGCAGCTCCGAAGCACCCCGGAGCTATGGCTACACCTTC. This gives the protein CASSSEAPRSYGYTF.